This T cell receptor (beta chain) was documented in a study of blood T cell repertoires in COVID-19. About the research overall: The samples span acute and convalescent COVID-19 from the United States, Italy and Spain. Sample material is recorded as cDNA or gDNA derived from T cells, B-cell-depleted T cells, or PBMCs.

Authors' analysis steps: Estimation of nucleated cell counts relied on the amplification of reference gene primers. The repertoire was sequenced with immunoSEQ multiplex PCR; TCRdb's copy has only in-frame clones and lacks some. Clone size and V and J calls were adopted from that table, with D and trimming inferred from the DNA. Of about 200,000 clones listed, around 81% were seen once; the top ten hold 4.5% to 7%. Germline V lookup: CDR1 SGHTA, CDR2 FQGNSA. Trimming removed 3 bases at V and 4 bases at J, with 4 bases between. This CDR3 comprises 12 residues. The gene calls are TRBV7-2 and TRBJ1-5; D call uncertain. The TCR originated in a woman aged 70 to 79 with acute or convalescent COVID-19. Sequencing was done on a sample of peripheral blood. For the CDR3, the DNA is TGTGCCAGCAGCTTTAGAAATCAGCCCCAGCATTTT. Amino acids: CASSFRNQPQHF.